Listed below are T cell receptor beta chains from one sample, sequenced in a study of blood T cells in healthy people across ages. TCRdb ran MiXCR on the 5' RACE reads and lists one entry per CDR3 protein. This table has 700,000 or so distinct CDR3 sequences, about 20% appearing once. Specimen: blood. These receptors came from an older man in good health. Both conserved end residues are part of each CDR3.

16,TRBV29-1,CSVALLSGTMAYEQYF
16,TRBV27,CASSPYLLAEQETQYF
18,TRBV2,CASSEGLGLAFRTDTQYF
13,TRBV18,CASSPSLGDEQFF
13,TRBV20-1,CSARDVSKYEAFF
18,TRBV6-5,CASSYSRDRGSGANVLTF
17,TRBV7-6,CASSLVREGLRTDTQYF
17,TRBV19,CASSDTPGQGFKVEQYF
13,TRBV11-3,CASSTNRRNEQFF
20,TRBV2,CASTNLRGSMRQAANYGYTF
11,TRBV29-1,CSVISTDTQYF
11,TRBV7-2,CASSVHKEQFF
13,TRBV4-2,CASSRGDNNEQFF
13,TRBV20-1,CSARVIGSDTQYF
14,TRBV11-2,CASSGVSGFYGYTF
16,TRBV6-5,CASSPTRYRSKETQYF
16,TRBV29-1,CSGAGPVTGRIYEQYF
14,TRBV3-1,CASSQPSGGFEQFF
18,TRBV7-8,CASSLETGGGRRADTQYF
12,TRBV29-1,CSVPTPNQPQHF
14,TRBV11-1,CASSLGTSRETQYF
12,TRBV20-1,CSARQRVDIQYF
13,TRBV20-1,CSAREWQSYEQYF
16,TRBV5-1,CASMTGPPSGANVLTF
13,TRBV24-1,CATSDFRSNEQFF
14,TRBV25-1,CASIEIGLSGTQYF
16,TRBV7-8,CASSLGQNLNTDTQYF
11,TRBV5-1,CASSLHTEAFF
16,TRBV14,CASSQDWAGRRTEAFF
16,TRBV6-2/TRBV6-3,CASSLLAGSSYNEQFF
12,TRBV27,CASQSWGNEQFF
13,TRBV7-7,CASSLAPRETQYF
15,TRBV20-1,CSARDLLRYQETQYF
14,TRBV6-6,CAADRGGYQETQYF
15,TRBV7-2,CASSTSGVAYNEQFF
15,TRBV5-1,CASSFGGEGTDTQYF
12,TRBV3-1,CASSQDRMAQYF
16,TRBV7-2,CASSLVLSGKLHPAVF
14,TRBV5-1,CASRDSLSTDTQYF
15,TRBV6-6,CASSSSGGPYNEQFF
16,TRBV4-3,CASSRDTGVYINEQFF
18,TRBV5-1,CASSPVSLLAGDGHEQFF
14,TRBV19,CASTRDRVRQPQHF
12,TRBV2,CASRTGLYEQYF
16,TRBV10-3,CAISEPTRGGGNEQYF